This TCR beta chain derives from a study of low-dose radiotherapy and immunotherapy resistance in tumors. Looking at the study overall: Cohort 1 received 0.5 Gy per fraction every 2 weeks, totaling 6.5 Gy. The study administered intravenous cyclophosphamide at 200 mg/m2 every two weeks, one day ahead of radiation and immunotherapy.

The V end was cut by 4 bases, the J end by 9 bases, with 10 bases between. The CDR3 consists of 13 residues. Germline V gene data show CDR1 as SGHDN and CDR2 as FVKESK. Donors were dosed with nivolumab and ipilimumab; they also received aspirin, low-dose cyclophosphamide and low-dose radiotherapy. First-strand cDNA relied on TRAV- and TRBV-specific primers spanning alpha and beta chains. Over roughly 20 PCR cycles, TCRs were amplified from a constant-region primer and V-primer adapter. One entry per CDR3 protein results from TCRdb running MiXCR on the reads. Of 8,300 or so distinct CDR3 sequences in the sample, about 65% were seen once.

This receptor was taken from a human donor with advanced metastatic prostate, ovarian, gallbladder or colorectal cancer (not recorded which). This table probably holds off-target reads from a library built for another chain. The chain uses TRBV14 and TRBJ1-6; perhaps TRBD1 as D (5 bases). CDR3 sequence reads: CASSPGLGSPLHF. CDR3 coding DNA: TGTGCCAGCAGCCCAGGGTTGGGTTCACCCCTCCACTTT.